This TCR beta chain comes out of a study of T cell responses to AZD1222 COVID-19 vaccine. Study-wide results and limits: Spike-specific TCR breadth and depth rose after two AZD1222 doses. Within unmutated variant regions lay the reported targets of nearly half of spike-specific TCRs.

TCRdb keeps only in-frame clones here, not all; method: immunoSEQ multiplex PCR. The profile shows 160,000 or so clones, around 93% of them singletons. With respect to this clone: Antigen: not known.

The junction had 10 bases not matched to a gene; V was cut back by 3 bases and J by 2 bases. The CDR3 length is 16 residues. Germline values: CDR1 DFQATT, CDR2 SNEGSKA (reference sequence). The chain joins TRBV20-1 to TRBJ2-1; 7 bases map to TRBD2. This receptor was taken from an adult in good health. The specimen comprised peripheral blood, sampled on day 0 of AZD1222 vaccination. As DNA, the CDR3 is TGCAGTGCTAGTAAGGCGGAGCGGGGTACCTACAATGAGCAGTTCTTC. It is translated as CSASKAERGTYNEQFF.